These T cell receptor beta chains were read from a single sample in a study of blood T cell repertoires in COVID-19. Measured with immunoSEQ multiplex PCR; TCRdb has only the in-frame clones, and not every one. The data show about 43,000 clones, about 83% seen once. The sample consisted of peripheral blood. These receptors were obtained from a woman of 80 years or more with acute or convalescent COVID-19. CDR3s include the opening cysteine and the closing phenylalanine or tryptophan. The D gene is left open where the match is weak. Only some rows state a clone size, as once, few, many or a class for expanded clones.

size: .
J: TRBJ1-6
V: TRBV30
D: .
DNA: TGTGCCTGGGGCGCAGGGGTGGGCTCACCCCTCCACTTT
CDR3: CAWGAGVGSPLHF

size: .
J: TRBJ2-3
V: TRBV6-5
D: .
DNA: TGTGCCAGCATTTCCCCTTCTACTAATACGCAGTATTTT
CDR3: CASISPSTNTQYF

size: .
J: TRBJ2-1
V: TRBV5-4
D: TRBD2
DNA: TGTGCCAGCAGCTCCTTGGGCGGGGGGGGCTACAATGAGCAGTTCTTC
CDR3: CASSSLGGGGYNEQFF

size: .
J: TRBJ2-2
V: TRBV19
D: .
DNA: TGTGCCAGTAGTATCGCGGGGGCCACCGGGGAGCTGTTTTTT
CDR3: CASSIAGATGELFF

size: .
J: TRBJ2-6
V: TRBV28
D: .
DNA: TGTGCCAGCAGTCCCGACAGCTCTGGGGCCAACGTCCTGACTTTC
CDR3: CASSPDSSGANVLTF

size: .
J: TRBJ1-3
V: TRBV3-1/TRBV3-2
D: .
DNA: TGTGCCAGCAACCCTAGGGGAAACACCATATATTTT
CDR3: CASNPRGNTIYF

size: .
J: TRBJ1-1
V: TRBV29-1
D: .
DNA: TGCAGCGTTGAAGGTGTCCGGGGGACTGAAGCTTTCTTT
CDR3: CSVEGVRGTEAFF

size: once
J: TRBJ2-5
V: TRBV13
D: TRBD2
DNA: TGTGCCAGCAGCTCACGGACTAGCGGGGGTTCGGAGACCCAGTACTTC
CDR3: CASSSRTSGGSETQYF

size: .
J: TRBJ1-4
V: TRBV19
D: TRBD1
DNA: TGTGCCAGTAGTGGGACAGATGCAACTAATGAAAAACTGTTTTTT
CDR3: CASSGTDATNEKLFF

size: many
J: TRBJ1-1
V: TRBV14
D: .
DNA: TGTGCCAGCAGCCCCACTGGGAGGAACACTGAAGCTTTCTTT
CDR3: CASSPTGRNTEAFF

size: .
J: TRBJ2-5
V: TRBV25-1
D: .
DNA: TGTGCCAGCAGTGAAGGGGGCCTCGGGACCCAGTACTTC
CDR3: CASSEGGLGTQYF

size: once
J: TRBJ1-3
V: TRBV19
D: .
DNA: TGTGCCAGTAGTATACGCGGGCCAGGCAGGAGCTCTGGAAACACCATATATTTT
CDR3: CASSIRGPGRSSGNTIYF

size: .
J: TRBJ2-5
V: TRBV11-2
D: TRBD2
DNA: TGTGCCAGCAGCCGGGGGGGTTTGGGGAAGACCCAGTACTTC
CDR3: CASSRGGLGKTQYF

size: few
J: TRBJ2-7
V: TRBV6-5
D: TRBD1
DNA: TGTGCCAGCAAGGGGACAGAGATCTACGAGCAGTACTTC
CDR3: CASKGTEIYEQYF

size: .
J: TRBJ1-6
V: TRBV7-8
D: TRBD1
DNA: TGTGCCAGCAGAGTCGGGACAGGATCGGGTTCACCCCTCCACTTT
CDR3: CASRVGTGSGSPLHF

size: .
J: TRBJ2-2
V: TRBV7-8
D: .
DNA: TGTGCCAGCAGCCAGGACTCCTCGAACACCGGGGAGCTGTTTTTT
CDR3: CASSQDSSNTGELFF

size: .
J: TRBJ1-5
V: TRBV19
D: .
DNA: TGTGCCAGTAATCAGGAGGCAACCCGTTATCAGCCCCAGCATTTT
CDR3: CASNQEATRYQPQHF

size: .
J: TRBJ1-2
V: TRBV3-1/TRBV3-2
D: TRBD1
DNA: TGTGCCAGCAGCCAAGATGGGGAGGGACAGGGTGGCTACACCTTC
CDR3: CASSQDGEGQGGYTF

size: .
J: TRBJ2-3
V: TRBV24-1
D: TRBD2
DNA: TGTGCCACCAGTGATTTGGCGAGCGGGGGGCGCATAGATACGCAGTATTTT
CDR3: CATSDLASGGRIDTQYF

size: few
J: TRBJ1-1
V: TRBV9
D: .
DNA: TGTGCCAGCAGCGTAGGCCAGGCGAAGGCTGAAGCTTTCTTT
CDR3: CASSVGQAKAEAFF

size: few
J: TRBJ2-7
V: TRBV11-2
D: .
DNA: TGTGCCAGCAGCTTCCAGGGTGGGTCCTACGAGCAGTACTTC
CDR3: CASSFQGGSYEQYF

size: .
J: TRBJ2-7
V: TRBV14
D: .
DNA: TGTGCCAGCAGCCAAGGTTGGGTAGGACACCACGAGCAGTACTTC
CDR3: CASSQGWVGHHEQYF

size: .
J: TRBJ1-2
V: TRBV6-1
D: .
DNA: TGTGCCAGCAGTGAACTTCTGGACATTGTTTTCGGCCACACCTTC
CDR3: CASSELLDIVFGHTF

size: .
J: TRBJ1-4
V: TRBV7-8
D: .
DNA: TGTGCCAGCAGCCCTGACAGCTATAATGAAAAACTGTTTTTT
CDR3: CASSPDSYNEKLFF

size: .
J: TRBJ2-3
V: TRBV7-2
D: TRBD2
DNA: TGTGCCAGCAGCACGAGACTAGCGGGGGGAGATACGCAGTATTTT
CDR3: CASSTRLAGGDTQYF

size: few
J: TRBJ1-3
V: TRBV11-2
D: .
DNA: TGTGCCAGCAGCTTGGCGGGGGATGGAAACACCATATATTTT
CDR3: CASSLAGDGNTIYF

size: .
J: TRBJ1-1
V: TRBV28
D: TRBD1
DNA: TGTGCCATCTCCTCGGGACAGATGAACACTGAAGCTTTCTTT
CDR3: CAISSGQMNTEAFF

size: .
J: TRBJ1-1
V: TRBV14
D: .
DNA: TGTGCCAGCATCAGTTCTCCCGCCCCGACAGCTATGAACACTGAAGCTTTCTTT
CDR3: CASISSPAPTAMNTEAFF

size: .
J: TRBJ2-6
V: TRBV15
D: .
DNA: TGTGCCACCAGCAGAGATCGGGGCTCTGGGGCCAACGTCCTGACTTTC
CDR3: CATSRDRGSGANVLTF

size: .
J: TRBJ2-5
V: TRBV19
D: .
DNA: TGTGCCAGTAGTAAGGACAGACAAGAGACCCAGTACTTC
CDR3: CASSKDRQETQYF

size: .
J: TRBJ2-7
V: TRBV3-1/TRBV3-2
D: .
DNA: TGTGCCAGCAGCCAACTGACAGGAAATCACGAGCAGTACTTC
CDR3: CASSQLTGNHEQYF

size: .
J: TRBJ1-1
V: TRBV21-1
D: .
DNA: TGTGCCAGCAGCAAACGGCGCCGCGACAGGGACACTGAAGCTTTCTTT
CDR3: CASSKRRRDRDTEAFF

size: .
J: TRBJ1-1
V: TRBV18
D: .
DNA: TGTGCCAGCTCACCGGGACACACGAACACTGAAGCTTTCTTT
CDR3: CASSPGHTNTEAFF

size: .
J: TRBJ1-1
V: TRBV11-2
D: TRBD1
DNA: TGTGCCAGCAGCTGGACAGGGGGGGACACTGAAGCTTTCTTT
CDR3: CASSWTGGDTEAFF

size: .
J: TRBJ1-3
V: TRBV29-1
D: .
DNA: TGCAGCGTCGGGTTCTCTGGAAACACCATATATTTT
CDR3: CSVGFSGNTIYF

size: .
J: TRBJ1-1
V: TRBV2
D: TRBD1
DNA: TGTGCCAGCAGGGACAGGGGCGGGAACACTGAAGCTTTCTTT
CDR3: CASRDRGGNTEAFF

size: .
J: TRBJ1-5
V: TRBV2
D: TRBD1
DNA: TGTGCCAGCAGGGGACAGGGTTTCGGTAGCAATCAGCCCCAGCATTTT
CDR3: CASRGQGFGSNQPQHF

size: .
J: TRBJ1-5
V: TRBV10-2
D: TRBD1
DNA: TGCGCCAGCTCCGGGACAGGGGTCAATCAGCCCCAGCATTTT
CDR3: CASSGTGVNQPQHF

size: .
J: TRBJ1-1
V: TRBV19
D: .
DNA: TGTGCCAGTAGTCTCGGCAGGGAAGAGGCTTTCTTT
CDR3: CASSLGREEAFF

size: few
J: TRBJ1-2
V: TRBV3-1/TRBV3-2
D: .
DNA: TGTGCCAGCAGCCCTCGGGGAGCCCGGTATGGCTACACCTTC
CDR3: CASSPRGARYGYTF

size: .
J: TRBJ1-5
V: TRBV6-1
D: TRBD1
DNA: TGTGCCAGCAGTGGAGACAGGGGAAGAGACAATCAGCCCCAGCATTTT
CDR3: CASSGDRGRDNQPQHF

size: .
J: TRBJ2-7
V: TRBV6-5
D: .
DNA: TGTGCCAGCAGCAGAATAAGAGGGTACGAGCAGTACTTC
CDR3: CASSRIRGYEQYF

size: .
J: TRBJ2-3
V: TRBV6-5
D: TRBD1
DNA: TGTGCCAGCAGGGATCTGGACAGGGAGTATTTT
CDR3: CASRDLDREYF

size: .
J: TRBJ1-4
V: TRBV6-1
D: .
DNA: TGTGCCAGCAGTGAAGCGCAAAGCGTGGGAGGGTACCAAGAAAAACTGTTTTTT
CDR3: CASSEAQSVGGYQEKLFF

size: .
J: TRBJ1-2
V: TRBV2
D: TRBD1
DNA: TGTGCCAGCAGTCACCAACTGACAGGGGAAGGCTACACCTTC
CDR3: CASSHQLTGEGYTF

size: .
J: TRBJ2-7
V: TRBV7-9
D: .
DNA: TGTGCCAGCAGCAGTCTAATCGAGCAGTACTTC
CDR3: CASSSLIEQYF

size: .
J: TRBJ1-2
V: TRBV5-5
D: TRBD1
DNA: TGTGCCAGCAGCCCGGGACAGTTCACCCTCTATGGCTACACCTTC
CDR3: CASSPGQFTLYGYTF

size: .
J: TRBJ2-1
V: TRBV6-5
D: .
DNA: TGTGCCAGCATCGAAAGACTGGGCAATGAGCAGTTCTTC
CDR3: CASIERLGNEQFF

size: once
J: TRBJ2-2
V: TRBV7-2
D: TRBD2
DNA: TGTGCCAGCAGCCAACTTCCGGGGGGGCAGGGCACCGGGGAGCTGTTTTTT
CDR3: CASSQLPGGQGTGELFF

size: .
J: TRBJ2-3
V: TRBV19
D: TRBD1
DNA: TGTGCCAGTAGTATAGGAACAGGGGCTCGGGATACGCAGTATTTT
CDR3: CASSIGTGARDTQYF

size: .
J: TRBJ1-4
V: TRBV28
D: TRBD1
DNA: TGTGCCATCGCCCGGACAGGGGGCGACTATACGGTGTTTTTT
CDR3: CAIARTGGDYTVFF

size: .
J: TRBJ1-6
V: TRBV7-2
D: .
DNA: TGTGCCAGCAGCTTAGCTACAGGGCGACGGAATTCACCCCTCCACTTT
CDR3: CASSLATGRRNSPLHF

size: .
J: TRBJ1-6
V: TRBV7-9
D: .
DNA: TGTGCCAGCAGCTTCCTTGCCAATATAGATTCACCCCTCCACTTT
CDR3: CASSFLANIDSPLHF

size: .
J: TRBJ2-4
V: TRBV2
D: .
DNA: TGTGCCAGCAGTCCTACAGGGTTAAAGGAAAACATTCAGTACTTC
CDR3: CASSPTGLKENIQYF

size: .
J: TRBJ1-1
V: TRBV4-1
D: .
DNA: TGCGCCAGCAGCTCATTCCCCCAGGGTCGCGCTGAAGCTTTCTTT
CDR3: CASSSFPQGRAEAFF

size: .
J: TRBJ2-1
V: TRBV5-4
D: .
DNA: TGTGCCAGCAGCTTGGGTCGGAATGAGCAGTTCTTC
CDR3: CASSLGRNEQFF

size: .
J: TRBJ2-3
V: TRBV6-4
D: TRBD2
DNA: TGTGCCAGCAGCAAGACTAGCGGTTTCACAGATACGCAGTATTTT
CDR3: CASSKTSGFTDTQYF

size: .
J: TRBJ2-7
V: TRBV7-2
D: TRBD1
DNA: TGTGCCAGCAGCGCAGGACAGGCCCCTCACGAGCAGTACTTC
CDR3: CASSAGQAPHEQYF

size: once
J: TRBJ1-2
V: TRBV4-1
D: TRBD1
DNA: TGCGCCAGCAGCCAAGACCTGGACAGGCTGGGCGGCTACACCTTC
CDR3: CASSQDLDRLGGYTF